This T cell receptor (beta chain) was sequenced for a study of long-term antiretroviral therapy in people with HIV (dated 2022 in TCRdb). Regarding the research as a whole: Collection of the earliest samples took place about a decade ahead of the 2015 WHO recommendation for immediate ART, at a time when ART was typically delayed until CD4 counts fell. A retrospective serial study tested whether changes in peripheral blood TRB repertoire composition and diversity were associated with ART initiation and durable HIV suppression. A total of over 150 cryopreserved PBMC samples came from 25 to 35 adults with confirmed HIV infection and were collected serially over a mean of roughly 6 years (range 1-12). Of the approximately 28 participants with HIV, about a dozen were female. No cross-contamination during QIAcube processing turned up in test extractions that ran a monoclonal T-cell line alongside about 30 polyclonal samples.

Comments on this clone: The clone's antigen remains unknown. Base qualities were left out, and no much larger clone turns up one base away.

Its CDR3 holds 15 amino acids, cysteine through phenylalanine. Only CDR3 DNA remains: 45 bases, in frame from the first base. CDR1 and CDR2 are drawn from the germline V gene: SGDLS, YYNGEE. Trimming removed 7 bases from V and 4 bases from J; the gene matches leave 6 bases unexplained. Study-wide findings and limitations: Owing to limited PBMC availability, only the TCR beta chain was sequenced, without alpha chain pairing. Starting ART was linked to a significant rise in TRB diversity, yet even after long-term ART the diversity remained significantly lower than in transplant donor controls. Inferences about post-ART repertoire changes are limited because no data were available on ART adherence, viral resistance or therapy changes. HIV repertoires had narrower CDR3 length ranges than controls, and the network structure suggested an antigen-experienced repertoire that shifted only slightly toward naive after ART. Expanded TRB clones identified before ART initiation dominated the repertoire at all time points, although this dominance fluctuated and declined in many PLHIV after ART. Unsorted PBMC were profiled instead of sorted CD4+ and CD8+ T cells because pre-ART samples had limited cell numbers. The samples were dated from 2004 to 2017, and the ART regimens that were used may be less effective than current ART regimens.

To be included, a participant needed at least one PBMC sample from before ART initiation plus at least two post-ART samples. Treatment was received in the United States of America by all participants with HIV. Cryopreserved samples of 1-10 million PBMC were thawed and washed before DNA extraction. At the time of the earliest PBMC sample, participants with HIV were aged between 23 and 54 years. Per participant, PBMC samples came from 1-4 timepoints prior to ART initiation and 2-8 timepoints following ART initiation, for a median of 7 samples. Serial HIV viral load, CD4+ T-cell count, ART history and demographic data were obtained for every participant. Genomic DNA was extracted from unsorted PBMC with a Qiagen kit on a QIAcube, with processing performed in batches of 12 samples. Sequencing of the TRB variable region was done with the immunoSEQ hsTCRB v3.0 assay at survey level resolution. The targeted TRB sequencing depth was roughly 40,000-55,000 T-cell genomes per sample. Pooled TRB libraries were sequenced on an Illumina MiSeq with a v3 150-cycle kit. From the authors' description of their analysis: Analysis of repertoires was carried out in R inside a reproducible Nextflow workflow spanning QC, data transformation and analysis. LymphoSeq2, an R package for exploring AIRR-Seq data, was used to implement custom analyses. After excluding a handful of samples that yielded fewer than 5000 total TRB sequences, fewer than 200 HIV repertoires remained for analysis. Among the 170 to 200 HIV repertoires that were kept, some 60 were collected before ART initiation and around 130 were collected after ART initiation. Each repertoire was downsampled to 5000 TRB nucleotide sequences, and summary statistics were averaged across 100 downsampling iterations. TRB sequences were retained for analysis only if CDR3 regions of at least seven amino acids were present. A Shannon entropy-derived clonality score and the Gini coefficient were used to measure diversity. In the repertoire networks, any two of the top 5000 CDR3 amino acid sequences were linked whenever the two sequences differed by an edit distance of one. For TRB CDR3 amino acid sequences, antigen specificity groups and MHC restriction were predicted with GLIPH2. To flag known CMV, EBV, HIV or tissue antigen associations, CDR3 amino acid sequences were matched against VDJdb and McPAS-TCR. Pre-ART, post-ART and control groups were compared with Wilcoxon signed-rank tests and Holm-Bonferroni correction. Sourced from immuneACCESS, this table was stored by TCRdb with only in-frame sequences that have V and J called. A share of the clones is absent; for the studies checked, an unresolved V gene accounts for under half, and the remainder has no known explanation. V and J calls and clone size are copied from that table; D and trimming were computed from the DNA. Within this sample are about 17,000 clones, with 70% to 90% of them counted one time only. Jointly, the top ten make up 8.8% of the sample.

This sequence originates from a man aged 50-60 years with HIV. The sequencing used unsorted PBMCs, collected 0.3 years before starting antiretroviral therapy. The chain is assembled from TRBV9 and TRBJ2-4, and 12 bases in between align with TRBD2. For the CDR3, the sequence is CASGRGTSGKNIQYF. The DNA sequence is TGTGCCAGCGGTAGAGGGACTAGCGGGAAAAACATTCAGTACTTC.